The next 10 T cell receptor beta chains were all read from a single sample in a study of response to subunit inactivated influenza vaccine. TCRdb redid the calling of the RT-PCR reads with MiXCR, one entry per CDR3 protein. The sample lists about 540,000 distinct CDR3 sequences; 14% were seen once. This sample comprised PBMCs from blood, obtained about 11 days after vaccination. Receptors were obtained from a man aged 45 to 65 who received an inactivated influenza vaccine.

The table lists this clonotype with many counts. V is TRBV10-3 and J is TRBJ2-3; the D is unclear. Germline V gene data show CDR1 as ENHRY and CDR2 as SYGVKD. V was cut by 4 bases and J by 2 bases, with 4 bases left in between. The CDR3 runs to 12 residues. The CDR3 loop reads CAISGNTDTQYF. CDR3 nucleotide sequence: TGTGCCATCAGTGGGAACACAGATACGCAGTATTTT.

The rearrangement links TRBV10-2 to TRBJ2-7; D may be TRBD1 or TRBD2 (5 bases each). The ends were cut back, 7 bases at V and 1 base at J, with 14 bases in the middle. Germline V lookup: CDR1 WSHSY, CDR2 SAAADI. This CDR3 region has 14 residues. The CDR3 coding sequence is TGCGCCAGCACCCCGGGACCGACGTCCTACGAGCAGTACTTC. As protein: CASTPGPTSYEQYF.

The rearrangement uses TRBV18 and TRBJ2-7; 8 positions agree with TRBD2. The CDR3 runs 12 residues. Looked up from germline, CDR1 is KGHSH and CDR2 is LQKENI. The trim removed 5 bases at V and 3 bases at J, leaving 0 bases unmatched. CDR3 DNA: TGTGCCAGCTCAGGGACTAGCTACGAGCAGTACTTC. Encoded protein: CASSGTSYEQYF.

The chain carries TRBV24-1 and TRBJ2-2; D remains unclear. The CDR3 covers 14 residues. Germline loops: CDR1 KGHDR, CDR2 SFDVKD. The V and J ends lost 9 bases and 0 bases respectively, with 10 bases between them. For the CDR3, the DNA is TGTGCCACCGGGATACGGTCGAACACCGGGGAGCTGTTTTTT. Translation gives CATGIRSNTGELFF.

This chain joins TRBV7-2 and TRBJ2-7; TRBD2 aligns across 12 bases. The V and J ends lost 5 bases and 5 bases, in that order; junction bases with no gene match: 10. CDR3 length equals 16 residues. Looked up from germline, CDR1 is SGHTA and CDR2 is FQGNSA. CDR3 residues: CASSPHGLAGINEQYF. CDR3 sequence (DNA): TGTGCCAGCAGCCCTCACGGACTAGCGGGGATCAACGAGCAGTACTTC.

This clonotype was found a few times. The chain employs TRBV10-3 and TRBJ1-1, with unresolved D. Trimming took 4 bases from V and 1 from J, leaving 10 bases between them. The CDR3 is 14 amino acids. Germline V gives CDR1 ENHRY, CDR2 SYGVKD. The CDR3 region has the DNA TGTGCCATCAGTGGTCTAGGATGGAACACTGAAGCTTTCTTT. The encoded protein is CAISGLGWNTEAFF.

This rearrangement joins TRBV21-1 to TRBJ1-2. TRBV21-1 corresponds to a pseudogene. The CDR3 runs to 15 residues. This chain's CDR3 is CASSKALFKGNGYTF. The CDR3, as DNA: TGTGCCAGCAGCAAAGCGCTTTTCAAAGGGAACGGCTACACCTTC.

The J gene is TRBJ2-5, the V gene TRBV11-3, with TRBD2 as a possible D gene (5 bases). This CDR3 region has 15 residues. Germline V gives CDR1 SGHNT, CDR2 YENEEA. Trimming took 1 base from V and 3 from J, leaving 12 bases between them. The CDR3 here is CASSLGTRREETQYF. The CDR3 bases are TGTGCCAGCAGCTTAGGGACTCGGCGAGAAGAGACCCAGTACTTC.

This clonotype was seen once. The chain carries TRBV7-9 and TRBJ2-1, with 8 bases identical to TRBD1. There are 15 residues in the CDR3. Germline CDR1 SEHNR, CDR2 FQNEAQ (reference sequence). V dropped 3 bases and J dropped 4; count of bases not matched to a gene: 5. Here the CDR3 DNA reads TGTGCCAGCAGCTTCCGGGACAGGTTTTACAATGAGCAGTTCTTC. Its protein product is CASSFRDRFYNEQFF.

This chain uses TRBV18 with TRBJ2-2; 8 positions agree with TRBD1. Germline CDR1 is KGHSH and CDR2 is LQKENI. The CDR3 sequence is 15 residues long. V lost 5 bases, J lost 7 bases, and 9 bases stayed unmatched. The CDR3 reads CASSFRTGTVGELFF. In DNA, the CDR3 is TGTGCCAGCTCATTTCGGACAGGGACGGTCGGGGAGCTGTTTTTT. The full variable domain, in which reference TRBV18 and TRBJ2-2 provide the parts outside the CDR3, is NAGVMQNPRHLVRRRGQEARLRCSPMKGHSHVYWYRQLPEEGLKFMVYLQKENIIDESGMPKERFSAEFPKEGPSILRIQQVVRGDSAAYFCASSFRTGTVGELFFGEGSRLTVL.